This T cell receptor beta chain is from a study of identical twins. Broader study findings: When twins shared out-of-frame alpha sequences, those sequences had excess low generation probability.

TCRdb recomputed calls from the 5' RACE reads with MiXCR, one row per CDR3 protein. This table has 220,000 or so distinct CDR3 sequences, about 7.3% appearing once. Unmatched junction bases numbered 8, after V lost 1 base and J lost 2 bases. The length of the CDR3 is 18 residues. Germline CDR1 SGHAT, CDR2 FQNNGV. This clonotype was detected many times. Its antigen is as yet unknown. The data were also submitted as part of a second study, on yellow fever vaccine responses in identical twins.

The V call is TRBV11-2, the J call TRBJ2-1, with 10 bases that match TRBD1. The clonotype comes from a woman aged 18 to 35 in good health. The sample was memory (CD45RO+) T cells sorted from blood. CDR3 coding DNA: TGTGCCAGCAGCTTAGGGGGGCCCGGGACAGGGGCCTACAATGAGCAGTTCTTC. This encodes CASSLGGPGTGAYNEQFF.